The 24 T cell receptor beta chains below come from one sample, sequenced in a study of spatial heterogeneity in lung cancer. For these TCRs, the target antigens are not known. Specified time point: sample taken at primary tumor resection. One entry per CDR3 protein results from TCRdb running MiXCR on the 5' RACE reads. Of roughly 5,100 distinct CDR3 sequences listed, around 12% are singletons. General study findings and limits: In tumors, expanded intratumoral alpha and beta TCR counts tracked mutation counts.

Sequenced here: lung tumor tissue, sampled at surgery. These receptors were collected from a male donor with early-stage non-small cell lung cancer.

By share, this clonotype ranks as medium-sized. The V call is TRBV6-2 or TRBV6-3, the J call TRBJ2-7; TRBD1 is a possible D gene (5 bases). Trimming shortened V by 5 bases and J by 1 base, and 12 bases separated the two germline ends. Germline CDR1 MNHEY, CDR2 SVGEGT. The CDR3 covers 14 residues. The CDR3 region has the DNA TGTGCCAGCAGTGGGAACGACAGATCCTACGAGCAGTACTTC. Amino acids: CASSGNDRSYEQYF.

This clonotype was recorded at least ten times. The J gene is TRBJ2-7, the V gene TRBV28, with 9 bases fitting TRBD1. Trimming took 4 bases from V and 1 from J; bases not matched to a gene: 14. Germline V gene sequence: CDR1 MDHEN, CDR2 SYDVKM. This CDR3 is 18 amino acids long. The CDR3, as DNA: TGTGCCAGCAGTTACCAACTACGGGACAGGGCTAATTCCTACGAGCAGTACTTC. Translated: CASSYQLRDRANSYEQYF.

The chain links TRBV7-9 to TRBJ2-1; 7 bases are shared with TRBD1. CDR1 is SEHNR and CDR2 is FQNEAQ in the germline V gene (reference sequence). After removal of 5 bases from V and 5 bases from J, the junction contained 9 bases not matched to a gene. The CDR3 is made up of 15 amino acids. The DNA of the CDR3 is TGTGCCAGCAGCACCAAGGGACAGATTAACAATGAGCAGTTCTTC. It yields the protein CASSTKGQINNEQFF.

This clonotype counts as large. The CDR3 DNA follows: TGCAGCGTTGTCCTGTTAAGTGGCTACGAGCAGTACTTC. Its protein product is CSVVLLSGYEQYF. This chain connects TRBV29-1 to TRBJ2-7; D is ambiguous. V lost 4 bases to trimming and J lost 3 bases, with 13 bases between them. The CDR3 consists of 13 residues. Per the germline V gene, CDR1 is SQVTM and CDR2 is ANQGSEA.

This clonotype has at least ten counts. J is TRBJ1-2 and V is TRBV20-1; D is undetermined. V shed 5 bases and J shed 8 bases, with 6 bases lying between them. Germline loops: CDR1 DFQATT, CDR2 SNEGSKA (reference sequence). The CDR3 sequence is 9 residues long. The CDR3, as DNA: TGCAGTGCTTTAAAAGGCTACACCTTC. This translates into CSALKGYTF.

This clonotype has at least ten counts. This chain joins TRBV27 and TRBJ2-5, with a weak D call TRBD2 (6 bases). Trimming took off 2 bases at V and 2 bases at J, with 9 bases between the two ends. The germline gives CDR1 MNHEY, CDR2 SMNVEV (reference sequence). The CDR3 is made up of 14 amino acids. This chain's CDR3 is CASSLLAKQETQYF. CDR3 sequence (DNA): TGTGCCAGCAGTTTACTAGCGAAACAAGAGACCCAGTACTTC.

Judged by abundance, this clonotype is medium-sized. V usage is TRBV27 and J usage is TRBJ2-7; possibly TRBD2 for D (6 bases). V shed 0 bases and J shed 3 bases, with 12 bases lying between them. CDR1 is MNHEY, CDR2 SMNVEV, per germline (reference sequence). There are 15 residues in the CDR3. CDR3 region: CASSLSGDGSYEQYF. The CDR3 nucleotides read TGTGCCAGCAGTTTATCGGGGGACGGGAGCTACGAGCAGTACTTC.

At least ten counts were recorded for this clonotype. V usage is TRBV28 and J usage is TRBJ2-1; D gene ambiguous. The CDR3 is made up of 14 amino acids. CDR1 MDHEN and CDR2 SYDVKM come from the germline V gene. V lost 6 bases and J lost 0, with 9 bases in between. CDR3 in amino acids: CASRRLGSYNEQFF. CDR3 DNA sequence: TGTGCCAGCAGGAGACTTGGCTCCTACAATGAGCAGTTCTTC. The whole variable domain, remainder taken from reference TRBV28 and TRBJ2-1, is DVKVTQSSRYLVKRTGEKVFLECVQDMDHENMFWYRQDPGLGLRLIYFSYDVKMKEKGDIPEGYSVSREKKERFSLILESASTNQTSMYLCASRRLGSYNEQFFGPGTRLTVL.

This clonotype was recorded at least ten times. The chain couples TRBV15 to TRBJ2-5, with a weak D call TRBD2 (6 bases). Trimming stripped 0 bases from V and 4 bases from J, with 12 bases between. CDR3 size: 15 residues. The germline CDR1 and CDR2 sequences are LNHNV and YYDKDF (reference sequence). CDR3 DNA sequence: TGTGCCACCAGCAGAGATGGTCGGGAGCCAGAGACCCAGTACTTC. Its protein product is CATSRDGREPETQYF.

The chain is built from TRBV30 and TRBJ2-3; TRBD1 matches at 7 bases. The CDR3 runs 14 residues. Germline CDR1 reads GTSNPN; CDR2 reads SVGIG (reference sequence). V trimming: 4 bases; J trimming: 6 bases; junction bases outside the gene matches: 10. In DNA, the CDR3 is TGTGCCTGGACTGGGGCAGGGGGTTCGGATACGCAGTATTTT. This codes for CAWTGAGGSDTQYF.

This sequence joins TRBV9 and TRBJ2-7; the match to TRBD1 covers 9 bases. Germline CDR1 reads SGDLS; CDR2 reads YYNGEE. The ends lost 0 bases at V and 3 bases at J; junction bases unmatched: 4. CDR3 length equals 15 residues. CDR3 in DNA: TGTGCCAGCAGCGTAGATGGGACAGGGATCTACGAGCAGTACTTC. It yields the protein CASSVDGTGIYEQYF.

The V and J genes are TRBV2 and TRBJ2-1; D call uncertain. In germline, CDR1 is SNHLY, CDR2 FYNNEI. The CDR3 is 10 residues long. V lost 6 bases, J lost 7 bases, and 4 bases lay in between. For the CDR3, the DNA is TGTGCCAGCAGAGAAAATGAGCAGTTCTTC. It translates to CASRENEQFF.

This chain connects TRBV10-3 to TRBJ1-1; D possibly corresponds to TRBD1 (6 bases). Germline V gene lookup returns CDR1 ENHRY and CDR2 SYGVKD. The CDR3 totals 15 residues. The germline V and J ends were trimmed by 4 bases and 3 bases, with 15 bases remaining between them. The chain's CDR3 is CAISVNRALYTEAFF. The CDR3 DNA sequence: TGTGCCATCAGTGTAAACAGGGCCCTTTACACTGAAGCTTTCTTT.

The rearrangement links TRBV11-2 to TRBJ1-4; no reliable D call. The V end lost 5 bases, the J end lost 0 bases, and 13 bases lay between the germline ends. CDR3 size: 16 residues. From germline, CDR1 is SGHAT and CDR2 FQNNGV. The CDR3 loop reads CASSRRSSATNEKLFF. In DNA form, the CDR3 reads TGTGCCAGCAGCCGACGATCCTCTGCAACTAATGAAAAACTGTTTTTT. Full variable domain (rest looked up from reference TRBV11-2 and TRBJ1-4): EAGVAQSPRYKIIEKRQSVAFWCNPISGHATLYWYQQILGQGPKLLIQFQNNGVVDDSQLPKDRFSAERLKGVDSTLKIQPAKLEDSAVYLCASSRRSSATNEKLFFGSGTQLSVL.

The gene calls are TRBV19 and TRBJ2-5; D is undetermined. V was cut by 2 bases and J by 4 bases, with 8 bases left in between. The CDR3 totals 13 residues. Germline lookup yields CDR1 LNHDA and CDR2 SQIVND (reference sequence). CDR3: CASSIRLRETQYF. The CDR3 DNA reads TGTGCCAGTAGTATAAGGCTCCGAGAGACCCAGTACTTC.

This chain uses TRBV5-1 with TRBJ2-1; 11 bases agree with TRBD1. The CDR3 spans 18 residues. The germline V gene encodes CDR1 SGHRS and CDR2 YFSETQ. Trimming at V came to 0 bases and at J to 9 bases, leaving 14 bases not matched to a gene. CDR3 nucleotide sequence: TGCGCCAGCAGCTTGGGCCGAGGACAGGGGGCGCGAGAGACTGAGCAGTTCTTC. Its protein product is CASSLGRGQGARETEQFF.

This clonotype was detected ten times or more. The chain has TRBV5-1 and TRBJ2-7; 9 bases match TRBD1. With 4 bases clipped from V and 1 base from J, the junction kept 9 bases outside the gene matches. Germline V gives CDR1 SGHRS, CDR2 YFSETQ. The CDR3 runs to 16 residues. The CDR3 DNA follows: TGCGCCAGCAGCACGGGACAGGGTTCCTATTCCTACGAGCAGTACTTC. Translation gives CASSTGQGSYSYEQYF.

This chain connects TRBV5-1 to TRBJ2-5; D could derive from TRBD1 or TRBD2 (5 bases each). The CDR3 sequence is 14 residues long. Germline V gene lookup returns CDR1 SGHRS and CDR2 YFSETQ. V shed 0 bases and J shed 5 bases, with 11 bases lying between them. CDR3 sequence reads: CASSLEAGTETQYF. CDR3 sequence (DNA): TGCGCCAGCAGCTTGGAGGCAGGGACGGAGACCCAGTACTTC. Supplemented by reference TRBV5-1 and TRBJ2-5, the full variable domain reads KAGVTQTPRYLIKTRGQQVTLSCSPISGHRSVSWYQQTPGQGLQFLFEYFSETQRNKGNFPGRFSGRQFSNSRSEMNVSTLELGDSALYLCASSLEAGTETQYFGPGTRLLVL.

Within the sample, this clonotype is medium-sized (0.01 to 0.1%). The V call is TRBV27, the J call TRBJ1-5, with unresolved D. The V end lost 6 bases, the J end lost 2 bases, and 8 bases lay between the germline ends. Germline lookup yields CDR1 MNHEY and CDR2 SMNVEV (reference sequence). The CDR3 runs to 13 residues. The CDR3 DNA reads TGTGCCAGCAGCGACTTGGGCAATCAGCCCCAGCATTTT. Translation: CASSDLGNQPQHF.

In its sample, this clonotype ranks as medium-sized. The chain carries TRBV12-3 or TRBV12-4 and TRBJ2-3; 10 bases are a match to TRBD1. This CDR3 is built from 14 residues. J gave up 6 bases and V 5 bases, and 5 bases lay outside the gene matches. The chain's CDR3 is CASSRDRGFDTQYF. CDR3 nucleotide sequence: TGTGCCAGCAGTCGGGACAGGGGATTTGATACGCAGTATTTT.

This clonotype was detected ten times or more. The chain combines TRBV16 with TRBJ1-5; D remains ambiguous. Germline V gene data show CDR1 as KGHSY and CDR2 as FQNENV. This CDR3 contains 14 residues. Trimming took 0 bases from V and 10 from J, leaving 13 bases between them. The CDR3 DNA reads TGTGCCAGCAGCCAATCTGGGTCCATATATCCCCAGCATTTT. This codes for CASSQSGSIYPQHF.

By sample fraction, this clonotype is medium-sized. The chain is built from TRBV7-9 and TRBJ2-5; D unresolved. V shed 1 base and J shed 0 bases, with 6 bases lying between them. Germline CDR1 reads SEHNR; CDR2 reads FQNEAQ (reference sequence). The CDR3 runs to 14 residues. CDR3 amino acids: CASSLEPNQETQYF. The CDR3 nucleotides read TGTGCCAGCAGCTTAGAACCCAACCAAGAGACCCAGTACTTC.

By share of the sample, this clonotype is medium-sized. V is TRBV11-2 and J is TRBJ2-1; 8 nucleotides match TRBD2. Looked up from germline, CDR1 is SGHAT and CDR2 is FQNNGV. CDR3 length: 17 residues. V gave up 2 bases and J gave up 8 bases; unmatched junction bases: 14. The CDR3 region has the DNA TGTGCCAGCAGCTTAAGGTTATCGGGACTAGTTATCGATGAGCAGTTCTTC. It specifies CASSLRLSGLVIDEQFF.

V and J are TRBV20-1 and TRBJ2-6; D gene ambiguous. CDR1 DFQATT and CDR2 SNEGSKA come from the germline V gene (reference sequence). With 1 base removed from V and 0 bases from J, the gap between germline ends came to 7 bases. This CDR3 has 15 amino acids. In nucleotides, the CDR3 is TGCAGTGCTAGAGTAGGCAACTCTGGGGCCAACGTCCTGACTTTC. Translating it yields CSARVGNSGANVLTF.